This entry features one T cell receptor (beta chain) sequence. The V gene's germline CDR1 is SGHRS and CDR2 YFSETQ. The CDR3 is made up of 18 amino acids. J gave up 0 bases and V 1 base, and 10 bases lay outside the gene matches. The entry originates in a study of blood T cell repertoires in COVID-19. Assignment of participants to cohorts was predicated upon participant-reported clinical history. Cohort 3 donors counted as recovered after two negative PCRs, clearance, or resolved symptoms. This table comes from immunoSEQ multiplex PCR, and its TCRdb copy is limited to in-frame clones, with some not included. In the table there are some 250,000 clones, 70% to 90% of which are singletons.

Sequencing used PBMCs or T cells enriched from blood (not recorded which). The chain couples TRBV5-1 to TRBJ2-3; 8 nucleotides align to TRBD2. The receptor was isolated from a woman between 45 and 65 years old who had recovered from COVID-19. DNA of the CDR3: TGCGCCAGCAGCTTGTTCGCTAGCGGGCTAACTAGCACAGATACGCAGTATTTT. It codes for CASSLFASGLTSTDTQYF.